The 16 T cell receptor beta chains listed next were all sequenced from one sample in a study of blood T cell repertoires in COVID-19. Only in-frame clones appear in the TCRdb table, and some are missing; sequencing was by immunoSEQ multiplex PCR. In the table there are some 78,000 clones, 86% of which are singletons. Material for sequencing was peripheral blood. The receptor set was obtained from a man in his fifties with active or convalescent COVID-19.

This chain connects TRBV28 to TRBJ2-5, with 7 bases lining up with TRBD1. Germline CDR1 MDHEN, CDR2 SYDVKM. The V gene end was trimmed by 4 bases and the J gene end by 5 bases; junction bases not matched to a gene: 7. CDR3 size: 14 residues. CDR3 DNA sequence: TGTGCCAGCAGTTCCGACAGGGTGGGCGAGACCCAGTACTTC. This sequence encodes CASSSDRVGETQYF.

CDR3 protein: CASATDFSSYEQYF. For the CDR3, the DNA is TGTGCCAGCGCCACGGACTTTAGCTCCTACGAGCAGTACTTC. The rearrangement joins TRBV27 to TRBJ2-7; a weak D match, TRBD2 (5 bases). This CDR3 is built from 14 residues. The ends were cut back, 8 bases at V and 0 bases at J, with 14 bases in the middle. The germline CDR1 and CDR2 sequences are MNHEY and SMNVEV (reference sequence).

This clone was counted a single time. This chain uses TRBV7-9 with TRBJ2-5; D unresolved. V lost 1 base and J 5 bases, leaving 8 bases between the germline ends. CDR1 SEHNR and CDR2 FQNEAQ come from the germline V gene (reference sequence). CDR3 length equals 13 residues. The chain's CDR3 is CASSLGFAETQYF. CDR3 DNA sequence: TGTGCCAGCAGCTTAGGTTTCGCGGAGACCCAGTACTTC.

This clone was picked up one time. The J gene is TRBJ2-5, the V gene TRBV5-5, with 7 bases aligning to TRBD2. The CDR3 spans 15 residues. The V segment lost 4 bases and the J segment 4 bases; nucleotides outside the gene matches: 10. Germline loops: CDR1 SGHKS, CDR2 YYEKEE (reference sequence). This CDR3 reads CASSLPGRGRETQYF. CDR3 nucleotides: TGTGCCAGCAGCCTTCCGGGGAGGGGTCGAGAGACCCAGTACTTC.

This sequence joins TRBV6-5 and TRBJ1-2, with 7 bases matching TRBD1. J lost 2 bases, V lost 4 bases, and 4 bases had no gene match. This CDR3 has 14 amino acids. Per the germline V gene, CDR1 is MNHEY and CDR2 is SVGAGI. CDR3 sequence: CASSSEGANYGYTF. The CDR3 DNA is TGTGCCAGCAGTTCGGAGGGGGCGAACTATGGCTACACCTTC.

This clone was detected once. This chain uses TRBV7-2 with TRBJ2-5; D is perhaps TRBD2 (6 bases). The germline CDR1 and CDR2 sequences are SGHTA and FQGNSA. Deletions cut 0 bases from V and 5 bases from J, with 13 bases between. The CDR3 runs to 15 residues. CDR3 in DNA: TGTGCCAGCAGCTTAGCAGGAGGGGTGCGGGAGACCCAGTACTTC. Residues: CASSLAGGVRETQYF. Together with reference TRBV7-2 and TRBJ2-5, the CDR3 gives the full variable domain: GAGVSQSPSNKVTEKGKDVELRCDPISGHTALYWYRQSLGQGLEFLIYFQGNSAPDKSGLPSDRFSAERTGGSVSTLTIQRTQQEDSAVYLCASSLAGGVRETQYFGPGTRLLVL.

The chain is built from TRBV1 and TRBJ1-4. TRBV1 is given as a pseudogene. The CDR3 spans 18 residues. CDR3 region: CTSSQARRASATNEKLFF. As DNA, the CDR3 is TGCACCAGCAGCCAAGCTCGGAGGGCGTCTGCAACTAATGAAAAACTGTTTTTT.

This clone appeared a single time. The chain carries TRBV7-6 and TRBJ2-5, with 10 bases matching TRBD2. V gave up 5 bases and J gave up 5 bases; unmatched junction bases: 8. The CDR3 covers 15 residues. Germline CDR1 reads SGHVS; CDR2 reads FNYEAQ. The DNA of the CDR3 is TGTGCCAGCAGCCCTAGCGGGGGTTACTTGGAGACCCAGTACTTC. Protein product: CASSPSGGYLETQYF.

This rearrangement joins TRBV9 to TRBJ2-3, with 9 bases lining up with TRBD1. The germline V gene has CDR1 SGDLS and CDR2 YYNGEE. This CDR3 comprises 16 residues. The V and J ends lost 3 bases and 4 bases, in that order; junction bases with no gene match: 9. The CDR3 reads CASSDPDRGGADTQYF. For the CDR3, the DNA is TGTGCCAGCAGCGACCCGGACAGGGGAGGGGCAGATACGCAGTATTTT.

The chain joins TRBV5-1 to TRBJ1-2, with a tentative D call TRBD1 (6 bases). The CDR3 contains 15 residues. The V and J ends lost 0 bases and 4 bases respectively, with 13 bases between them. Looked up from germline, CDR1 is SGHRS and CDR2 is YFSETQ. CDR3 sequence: CASSLADRMTYGYTF. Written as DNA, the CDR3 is TGCGCCAGCAGCTTGGCCGACAGGATGACCTATGGCTACACCTTC.

CDR3 protein: CASGSLTARDRGRVEAFF. The CDR3 coding sequence is TGTGCTAGTGGTTCCCTCACCGCCCGGGACAGGGGTAGAGTTGAAGCTTTCTTT. V is TRBV12-5 and J is TRBJ1-1, with 10 bases fitting TRBD1. Germline V CDR1 and CDR2: LGHNT, FRNRAP. The CDR3 is made up of 18 amino acids. Losses at the gene ends were 4 bases for V and 7 bases for J; bases not matched to a gene: 18.

The CDR3 region is CASRRFLTGSGGELFF. CDR3 nucleotide sequence: TGCGCCAGCAGACGATTCTTGACAGGGTCGGGAGGGGAGCTGTTTTTT. The J gene is TRBJ2-2, the V gene TRBV4-3; 7 bases match TRBD1. This CDR3 has 16 amino acids. Trimming at V came to 6 bases and at J to 8 bases, leaving 15 bases not matched to a gene. CDR1 is LGHNA, CDR2 YSLEER, per germline.

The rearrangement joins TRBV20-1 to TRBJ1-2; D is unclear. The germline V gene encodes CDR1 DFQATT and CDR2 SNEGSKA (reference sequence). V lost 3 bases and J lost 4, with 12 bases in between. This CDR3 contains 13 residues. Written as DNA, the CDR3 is TGCAGTGCTAGTCCCACGGGAAGCTATGGCTACACCTTC. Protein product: CSASPTGSYGYTF.

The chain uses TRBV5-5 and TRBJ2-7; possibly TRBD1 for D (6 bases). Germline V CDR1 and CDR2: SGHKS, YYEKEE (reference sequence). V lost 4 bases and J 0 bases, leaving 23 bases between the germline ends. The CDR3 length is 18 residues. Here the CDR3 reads CASSIRWDNLPASYEQYF. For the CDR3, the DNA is TGTGCCAGCAGCATCCGATGGGACAACCTCCCCGCCTCCTACGAGCAGTACTTC. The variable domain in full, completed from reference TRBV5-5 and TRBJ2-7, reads DAGVTQSPTHLIKTRGQQVTLRCSPISGHKSVSWYQQVLGQGPQFIFQYYEKEERGRGNFPDRFSARQFPNYSSELNVNALLLGDSALYLCASSIRWDNLPASYEQYFGPGTRLTVT.

The CDR3 nucleotides are TGTGCCAGCAGCCGGACCGGGACAGGCAACTATGGCTACACCTTC. This translates into CASSRTGTGNYGYTF. The rearrangement joins TRBV28 to TRBJ1-2; TRBD1 matches at 8 bases. The V segment lost 6 bases and the J segment 2 bases; nucleotides outside the gene matches: 8. Germline V gives CDR1 MDHEN, CDR2 SYDVKM. CDR3 length: 15 amino acids.

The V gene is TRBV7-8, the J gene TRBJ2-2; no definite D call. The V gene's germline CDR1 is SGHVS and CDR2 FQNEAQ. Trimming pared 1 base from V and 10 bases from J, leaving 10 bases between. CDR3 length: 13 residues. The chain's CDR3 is CASSLDLVLELFF. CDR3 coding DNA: TGTGCCAGCAGCTTAGATCTAGTTTTGGAGCTGTTTTTT.